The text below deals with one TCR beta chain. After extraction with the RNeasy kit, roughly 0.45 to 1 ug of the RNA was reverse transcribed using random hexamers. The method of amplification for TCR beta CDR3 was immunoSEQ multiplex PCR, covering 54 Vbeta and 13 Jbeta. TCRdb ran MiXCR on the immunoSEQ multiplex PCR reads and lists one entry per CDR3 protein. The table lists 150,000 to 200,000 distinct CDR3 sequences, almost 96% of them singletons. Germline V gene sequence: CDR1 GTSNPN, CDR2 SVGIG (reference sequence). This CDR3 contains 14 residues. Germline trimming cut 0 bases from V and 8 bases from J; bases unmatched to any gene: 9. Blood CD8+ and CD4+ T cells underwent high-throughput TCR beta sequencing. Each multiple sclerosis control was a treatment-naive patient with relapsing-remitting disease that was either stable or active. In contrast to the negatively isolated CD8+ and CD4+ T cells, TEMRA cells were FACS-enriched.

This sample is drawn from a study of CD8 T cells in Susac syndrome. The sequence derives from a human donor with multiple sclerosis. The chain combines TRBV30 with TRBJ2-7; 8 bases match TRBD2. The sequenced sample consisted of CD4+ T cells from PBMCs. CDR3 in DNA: TGTGCCTGGAGTGTCATGGGCGGGGGGCCTAAGCAGTACTTC. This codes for CAWSVMGGGPKQYF.